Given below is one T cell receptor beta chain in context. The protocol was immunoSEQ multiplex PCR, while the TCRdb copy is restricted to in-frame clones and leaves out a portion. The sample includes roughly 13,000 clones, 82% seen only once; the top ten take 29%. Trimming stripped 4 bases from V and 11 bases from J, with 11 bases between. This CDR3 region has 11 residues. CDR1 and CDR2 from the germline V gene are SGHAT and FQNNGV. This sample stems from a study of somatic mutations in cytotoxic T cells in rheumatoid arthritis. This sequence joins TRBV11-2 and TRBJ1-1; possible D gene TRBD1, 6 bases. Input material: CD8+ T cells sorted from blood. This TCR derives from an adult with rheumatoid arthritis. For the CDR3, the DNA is TGTGCCAGCAGCTCTACAGGGAGGGCTTTCTTT. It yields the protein CASSSTGRAFF.